This T cell receptor beta chain was sequenced in a study of blood T cells in healthy people across ages. The use of a sample-barcoded 5' primer and a J-beta primer mix characterized a second PCR of roughly 7 to 11 cycles. Each cDNA molecule carried a tag from a template-switch adaptor that contained 12 random nucleotides. Any given sample supplied a minimum of 3 million CDR3-containing paired-end reads. MiXCR, run by TCRdb on the 5' RACE reads, gives a single entry per CDR3 protein. The sample lists around 650,000 distinct CDR3 sequences, 40% to 45% occurring once. As regards this clonotype: Its specificity is not known.

The study, taken as a whole, reports: Long-lived donors had more naive CD4+ cells and higher diversity than aged donors. Investigators treated diversity estimates from one million T cells as underestimates.

V was pared by 4 bases and J by 4 bases, with 3 bases of the junction left unmatched. CDR3 size: 14 residues. The source is a man older than 75 in good health. The chain employs TRBV12-3 or TRBV12-4 and TRBJ1-5; TRBD1 matches at 8 bases. The sample comprised blood. The CDR3: CASSSWDRNQPQHF. CDR3 nucleotides: TGTGCCAGCAGTTCCTGGGACAGGAATCAGCCCCAGCATTTT.